This T cell receptor beta chain is drawn from a study of cytomegalovirus exposure and HLA in healthy donors. Whole-study findings and limits: It was confirmed in vitro that a few of the CMV-associated chains were specific for CMV antigens. Overall, roughly 150 TCR beta chains were annotated as cytomegalovirus-associated. The dataset shows that most TCR sequences were rare, while some public TCRs occurred in many donors.

Sequencing was performed with immunoSEQ multiplex PCR; in TCRdb, only in-frame clones are kept and a portion is missing. The repertoire holds roughly 310,000 clones, roughly 86% seen once, with around 0.96% in the top ten. The donors were members of the validation cohort, which comprised 100 to 150 subjects and was separate from the first cohort of 600 to 850 subjects. As to this clone: What it binds is unknown.

The CDR3 extends over 14 amino acids. CDR1 and CDR2 from the germline V gene are SGHTS and YDEGEE. V was shortened by 4 bases and J by 8 bases, with 13 bases between the two germline ends. V gene TRBV5-8 combines with J gene TRBJ1-6, with D tentatively TRBD1 (5 bases). The sample was PBMCs. The source is a man aged 25 to 45 in good health and CMV-seronegative. This chain's CDR3 is CASSPRVGYSPLHF. The CDR3 region has the DNA TGTGCCAGCAGCCCCAGGGTCGGCTATTCACCCCTCCACTTT.